The 24 T cell receptor beta chains in this list originate from one sample, sequenced in a study of beta chain features in type 1 diabetes. Sequenced material consisted of expressed TCRB transcripts (all of the isolated RNA was reverse transcribed). Libraries were prepared by immunoSEQ multiplex PCR; TCRdb keeps only in-frame clonotypes and omits some of them. The sample contains around 300,000 clones, around 7.8% of which appear only once. The sequenced material came from central memory CD4+ T cells from blood. These receptors were collected from a woman aged 18-35 years in good health.

The chain has TRBV30 and TRBJ2-2; tentatively, D is TRBD1 or TRBD2 (5 bases each). The germline V gene has CDR1 GTSNPN and CDR2 SVGIG (reference sequence). This CDR3 is 15 amino acids long. Trimming shortened V by 0 bases and J by 4 bases, and 12 bases separated the two germline ends. Written as DNA, the CDR3 is TGTGCCTGGAGTGTAGAACAGGCGGGCACCGGGGAGCTGTTTTTT. This translates into CAWSVEQAGTGELFF.

This clone was recorded many times. This sequence joins TRBV6-5 and TRBJ1-2; D remains unclear. Germline CDR1 and CDR2: MNHEY and SVGAGI. Trimming pared 4 bases from V and 2 bases from J, leaving 8 bases between. This CDR3 is built from 13 residues. This CDR3 is CASSFGRNYGYTF. The CDR3 DNA is TGTGCCAGCAGTTTCGGGCGGAACTATGGCTACACCTTC.

This clone was observed a handful of times. The chain has TRBV9 and TRBJ1-1; the D gene is possibly TRBD1 (6 bases). This CDR3 is 12 amino acids long. Trimming removed 3 bases at V and 11 bases at J, with 14 bases between. Germline CDR1 SGDLS, CDR2 YYNGEE. The CDR3 DNA reads TGTGCCAGCAGCGGAGCTACAGGGCGGGCTTTCTTT. The encoded protein is CASSGATGRAFF.

This clone was picked up a small number of times. The gene calls are TRBV7-9 and TRBJ2-1; D is perhaps TRBD1 or TRBD2 (6 bases each). V lost 11 bases and J lost 0, with 17 bases in between. The CDR3 runs to 15 residues. CDR1 and CDR2 from the germline V gene are SEHNR and FQNEAQ (reference sequence). CDR3 loop: CAGRGGRNSYNEQFF. In DNA, the CDR3 is TGTGCCGGACGAGGGGGGCGGAACTCCTACAATGAGCAGTTCTTC.

The chain combines TRBV27 with TRBJ2-2; maybe TRBD1 (5 bases). CDR1 and CDR2 (germline): MNHEY, SMNVEV (reference sequence). Deletions cut 5 bases from V and 4 bases from J, with 14 bases between. The CDR3 totals 15 residues. The CDR3 spells CASSKGVGSTGELFF. CDR3 nucleotide sequence: TGTGCCAGCAGTAAAGGGGTGGGGTCCACCGGGGAGCTGTTTTTT.

The table lists this clone with a few counts. The chain couples TRBV6-5 to TRBJ2-2; D call uncertain. The germline V gene encodes CDR1 MNHEY and CDR2 SVGAGI. Trimming took 3 bases from V and 3 from J, leaving 11 bases between them. CDR3 size: 15 residues. The CDR3 nucleotides are TGTGCCAGCAGTTATAGTCCCGCAGACACCGGGGAGCTGTTTTTT. It encodes CASSYSPADTGELFF.

In this sample, this clone turned up a few times. The chain links TRBV5-1 to TRBJ2-3; 7 bases are shared with TRBD2. J gave up 5 bases and V 3 bases, and 3 bases lay outside the gene matches. This CDR3 has 13 amino acids. Germline V gene sequence: CDR1 SGHRS, CDR2 YFSETQ. CDR3 residues: CASSSRGGDTQYF. The CDR3 DNA reads TGCGCCAGCAGCTCACGCGGGGGAGATACGCAGTATTTT.

This chain joins TRBV6-6 and TRBJ2-5; D may be TRBD2 (6 bases). V lost 2 bases and J lost 2, with 9 bases in between. Germline V gene lookup returns CDR1 MNHNY and CDR2 SVGAGI (reference sequence). The CDR3 totals 14 residues. CDR3 in amino acids: CASSYGGDQETQYF. Here the CDR3 DNA reads TGTGCCAGCAGTTACGGCGGGGATCAAGAGACCCAGTACTTC.

Of note for this clone: This specimen includes other DNA sequences encoding the same CDR3. V is TRBV18 and J is TRBJ1-5; TRBD1 might be the D (5 bases). Germline V lookup: CDR1 KGHSH, CDR2 LQKENI. V shed 6 bases and J shed 4 bases, with 13 bases lying between them. The CDR3 length is 14 residues. The CDR3 loop is CASSPGTGNQPQHF. CDR3 DNA: TGTGCCAGCTCTCCGGGGACGGGAAATCAGCCCCAGCATTTT.

The chain joins TRBV4-3 to TRBJ1-4; D is perhaps TRBD1 (6 bases). CDR1 is LGHNA and CDR2 is YSLEER in the germline V gene. This CDR3 has 16 amino acids. V was clipped by 0 bases and J by 6 bases, with 14 bases between them. The CDR3 loop is CASSQDRGARDEKLFF. The CDR3, as DNA: TGCGCCAGCAGCCAAGATAGGGGGGCTCGTGATGAAAAACTGTTTTTT.

This clone occurred many times. The chain links TRBV7-2 to TRBJ2-1; D remains ambiguous. CDR1 is SGHTA and CDR2 is FQGNSA in the germline V gene. Trimming stripped 4 bases from V and 5 bases from J, with 9 bases between. The CDR3 is 13 amino acids. CDR3 in amino acids: CASSSGPNNEQFF. Written as DNA, the CDR3 is TGTGCCAGCAGCTCAGGACCGAACAATGAGCAGTTCTTC.

The genes are TRBV5-6 and TRBJ1-2, with TRBD1 identical over 7 bases. Looked up from germline, CDR1 is SGHDT and CDR2 is YYEEEE. With V trimmed by 3 bases and J by 8 bases, 16 bases remained unmatched. This CDR3 has 16 amino acids. This chain's CDR3 is CASSSIRDRGLVGYTF. The CDR3 DNA is TGTGCCAGCAGCTCCATACGGGACAGAGGACTTGTCGGCTACACCTTC.

V usage is TRBV4-1 and J usage is TRBJ2-1, with 9 bases fitting TRBD1. Germline CDR1 reads MGHRA; CDR2 reads YSYEKL. The CDR3 loop spans 17 amino acids. Trimming took 0 bases from V and 6 from J; bases not matched to a gene: 9. In DNA form, the CDR3 reads TGCGCCAGCAGCCAAGATAGGGGAGACAGGGGGATCAATGAGCAGTTCTTC. Translating it yields CASSQDRGDRGINEQFF.

This clone was found a few times. The V call is TRBV28, the J call TRBJ1-2, with 12 bases matching TRBD1. CDR1 is MDHEN, CDR2 SYDVKM, per germline. This CDR3 has 17 residues. With 6 bases clipped from V and 7 bases from J, the junction kept 15 bases outside the gene matches. DNA for the CDR3: TGTGCCAGCAGGCGGGGGACAGGGGGCGCCCCTTCGGTTGGCTACACCTTC. It specifies CASRRGTGGAPSVGYTF.

V is TRBV6-1 and J is TRBJ1-1, with D uncertain. The V gene lost 6 bases and the J gene lost 5 bases, with 10 bases spanning the gap. CDR1 is MNHNS, CDR2 SASEGT, per germline. CDR3 length: 12 residues. The CDR3 DNA reads TGTGCCAGCAGCCGAACAAAAACTGAAGCTTTCTTT. This encodes CASSRTKTEAFF.

This clone has a handful of counts. The rearrangement uses TRBV4-2 and TRBJ2-5; 8 bases map to TRBD1. J was trimmed by 3 bases and V by 1 base; bases with no gene match: 4. CDR1 is LGHNA and CDR2 is YNFKEQ in the germline V gene. This CDR3 is built from 15 residues. The DNA of the CDR3 is TGTGCCAGCAGCCAAGGACAGGGGCGTAAAGAGACCCAGTACTTC. It encodes CASSQGQGRKETQYF.

CDR3 DNA: TGTGCCTGGAGTAAAAGGGACACTGAAGCTTTCTTT. It translates to CAWSKRDTEAFF. The V and J genes are TRBV30 and TRBJ1-1; D gene uncertain. The germline V gene encodes CDR1 GTSNPN and CDR2 SVGIG (reference sequence). The CDR3 spans 12 residues. V was clipped by 2 bases and J by 3 bases, with 7 bases between them. Filled out from reference TRBV30 and TRBJ1-1, the complete variable domain reads SQTIHQWPATLVQPVGSPLSLECTVEGTSNPNLYWYRQAAGRGLQLLFYSVGIGQISSEVPQNLSASRPQDRQFILSSKKLLLSDSGFYLCAWSKRDTEAFFGQGTRLTVV.

This chain connects TRBV15 to TRBJ2-5, with a weak D call TRBD1 (6 bases). The CDR3 extends over 14 amino acids. CDR1 is LNHNV and CDR2 is YYDKDF in the germline V gene (reference sequence). Deletions cut 0 bases from V and 11 bases from J, with 16 bases between. This chain's CDR3 is CATSRERQVRAQYF. The CDR3 coding sequence is TGTGCCACCAGCAGAGAACGACAGGTCAGGGCGCAGTACTTC.

V gene TRBV19 combines with J gene TRBJ1-5; D not resolved. The CDR3 is made up of 13 amino acids. Trimming took off 5 bases at V and 4 bases at J, with 9 bases between the two ends. Germline V gene sequence: CDR1 LNHDA, CDR2 SQIVND (reference sequence). In nucleotides, the CDR3 is TGTGCCAGTAGTCCTCTGATTAATCAGCCCCAGCATTTT. Translated: CASSPLINQPQHF. The entire variable domain, with the rest obtained from reference TRBV19 and TRBJ1-5, is as follows: DGGITQSPKYLFRKEGQNVTLSCEQNLNHDAMYWYRQDPGQGLRLIYYSQIVNDFQKGDIAEGYSVSREKKESFPLTVTSAQKNPTAFYLCASSPLINQPQHFGDGTRLSIL.

The rearrangement uses TRBV19 and TRBJ2-3, with D tentatively TRBD1 (6 bases). The germline gives CDR1 LNHDA, CDR2 SQIVND (reference sequence). The ends were cut back, 5 bases at V and 5 bases at J, with 20 bases in the middle. CDR3 length: 16 amino acids. The CDR3 reads CASSPDQGQRVDTQYF. The CDR3 coding sequence is TGTGCCAGTAGTCCAGACCAGGGGCAACGCGTAGATACGCAGTATTTT. Variable domain in full (rest from reference TRBV19 and TRBJ2-3): DGGITQSPKYLFRKEGQNVTLSCEQNLNHDAMYWYRQDPGQGLRLIYYSQIVNDFQKGDIAEGYSVSREKKESFPLTVTSAQKNPTAFYLCASSPDQGQRVDTQYFGPGTRLTVL.

A few counts support this clone. The V gene is TRBV19, the J gene TRBJ2-2; 7 bases are a match to TRBD1. The germline V gene encodes CDR1 LNHDA and CDR2 SQIVND (reference sequence). After removal of 4 bases from V and 5 bases from J, the junction contained 7 bases not matched to a gene. CDR3 size: 15 residues. The CDR3 protein is CASSTKLGQTGELFF. The DNA of the CDR3 is TGTGCCAGTAGTACCAAGTTGGGACAGACCGGGGAGCTGTTTTTT.

This clone was picked up a small number of times. The V and J genes are TRBV18 and TRBJ2-7; tentatively, D is TRBD1 (6 bases). CDR1 is KGHSH and CDR2 is LQKENI in the germline V gene. The CDR3 is made up of 18 amino acids. Deletions cut 6 bases from V and 8 bases from J, with 32 bases between. This chain's CDR3 is CASSPSTATGQRSTQQYF. For the CDR3, the DNA is TGTGCCAGCTCTCCTAGTACAGCGACAGGACAACGATCTACGCAGCAGTACTTC.

This clone was picked up a small number of times. The rearrangement links TRBV29-1 to TRBJ1-4; D gene uncertain. V was cut by 7 bases and J by 7 bases, with 16 bases left in between. The CDR3 consists of 13 residues. Looked up from germline, CDR1 is SQVTM and CDR2 is ANQGSEA. This CDR3 is CSGKAQVGEKLFF. CDR3 nucleotide sequence: TGCAGCGGAAAGGCTCAAGTGGGTGAAAAACTGTTTTTT.

This clone has more than one count but fewer than ten. The V call is TRBV6-1, the J call TRBJ2-3; D not certain. The CDR3 covers 14 residues. The V and J ends lost 5 bases and 0 bases respectively, with 9 bases between them. The germline V gene encodes CDR1 MNHNS and CDR2 SASEGT. The CDR3, as DNA: TGTGCCAGCAGTCTCAGCGTAAGCACAGATACGCAGTATTTT. Translating it yields CASSLSVSTDTQYF.